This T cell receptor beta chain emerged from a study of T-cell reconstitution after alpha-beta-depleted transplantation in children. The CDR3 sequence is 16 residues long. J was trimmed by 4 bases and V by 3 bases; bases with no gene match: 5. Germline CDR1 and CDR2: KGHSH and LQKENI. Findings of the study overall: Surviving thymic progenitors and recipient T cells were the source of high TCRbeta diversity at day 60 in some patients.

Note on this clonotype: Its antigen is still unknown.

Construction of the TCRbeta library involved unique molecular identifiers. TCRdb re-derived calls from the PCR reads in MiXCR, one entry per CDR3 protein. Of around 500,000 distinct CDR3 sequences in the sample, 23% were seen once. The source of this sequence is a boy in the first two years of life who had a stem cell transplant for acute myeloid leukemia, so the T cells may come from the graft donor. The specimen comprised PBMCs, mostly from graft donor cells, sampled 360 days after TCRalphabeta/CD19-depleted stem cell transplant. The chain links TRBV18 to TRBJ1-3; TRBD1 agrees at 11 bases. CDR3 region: CASSPRDRGNGNTIYF. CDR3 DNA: TGTGCCAGCTCACCCCGGGACAGGGGGAACGGAAACACCATATATTTT.